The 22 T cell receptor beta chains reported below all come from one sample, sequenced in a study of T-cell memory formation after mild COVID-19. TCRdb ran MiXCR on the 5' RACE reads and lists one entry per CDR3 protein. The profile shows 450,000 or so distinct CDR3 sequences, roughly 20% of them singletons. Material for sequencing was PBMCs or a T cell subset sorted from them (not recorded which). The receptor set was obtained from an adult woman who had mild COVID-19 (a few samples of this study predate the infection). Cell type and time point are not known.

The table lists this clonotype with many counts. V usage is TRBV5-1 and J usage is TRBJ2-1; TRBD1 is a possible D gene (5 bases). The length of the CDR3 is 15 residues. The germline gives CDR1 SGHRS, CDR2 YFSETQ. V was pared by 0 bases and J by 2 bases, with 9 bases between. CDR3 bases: TGCGCCAGCAGCTTGGGGGGCGGAACCTACAATGAGCAGTTCTTC. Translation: CASSLGGGTYNEQFF.

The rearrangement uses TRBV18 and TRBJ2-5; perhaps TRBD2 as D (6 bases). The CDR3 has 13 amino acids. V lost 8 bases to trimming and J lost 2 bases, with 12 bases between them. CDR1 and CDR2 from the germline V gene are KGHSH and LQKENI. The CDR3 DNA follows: TGTGCCAGCGCGTGGGGACTTCAAGAGACCCAGTACTTC. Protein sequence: CASAWGLQETQYF.

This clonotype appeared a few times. The CDR3 is CSAAPGGSPYNEQFF. For the CDR3, the DNA is TGCAGTGCTGCCCCGGGCGGGAGCCCCTACAATGAGCAGTTCTTC. The gene calls are TRBV20-1 and TRBJ2-1; 7 bases agree with TRBD2. With V trimmed by 5 bases and J by 2 bases, 9 bases remained unmatched. Germline V lookup: CDR1 DFQATT, CDR2 SNEGSKA (reference sequence). The CDR3 runs to 15 residues.

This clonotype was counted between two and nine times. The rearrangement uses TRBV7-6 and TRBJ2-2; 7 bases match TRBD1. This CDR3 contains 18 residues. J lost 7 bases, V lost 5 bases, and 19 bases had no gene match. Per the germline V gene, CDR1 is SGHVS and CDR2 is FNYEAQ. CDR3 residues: CASSSYRDRLPVGGELFF. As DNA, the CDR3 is TGTGCCAGCAGCAGTTACCGGGACAGACTCCCAGTTGGCGGGGAGCTGTTTTTT.

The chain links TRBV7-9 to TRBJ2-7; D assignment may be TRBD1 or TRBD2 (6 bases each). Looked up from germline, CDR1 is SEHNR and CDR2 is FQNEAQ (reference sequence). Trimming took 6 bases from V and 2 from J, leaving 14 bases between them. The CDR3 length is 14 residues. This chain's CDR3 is CASRGGTETYEQYF. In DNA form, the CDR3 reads TGTGCCAGCAGAGGGGGGACTGAGACCTACGAGCAGTACTTC.

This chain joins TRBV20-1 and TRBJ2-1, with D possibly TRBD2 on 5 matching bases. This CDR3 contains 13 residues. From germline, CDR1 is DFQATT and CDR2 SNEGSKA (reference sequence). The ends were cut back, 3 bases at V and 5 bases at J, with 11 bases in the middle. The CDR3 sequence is CSASARADNEQFF. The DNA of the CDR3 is TGCAGTGCTAGTGCGAGGGCGGACAATGAGCAGTTCTTC.

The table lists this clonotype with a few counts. CDR3 protein: CASRRAPGGRETQYF. DNA of the CDR3: TGTGCCAGCAGACGCGCCCCAGGGGGCAGGGAGACCCAGTACTTC. V is TRBV6-5 and J is TRBJ2-5; TRBD1 aligns across 8 bases. The CDR3 covers 15 residues. The V gene's germline CDR1 is MNHEY and CDR2 SVGAGI. The junction had 11 bases not matched to a gene; V was cut back by 6 bases and J by 5 bases.

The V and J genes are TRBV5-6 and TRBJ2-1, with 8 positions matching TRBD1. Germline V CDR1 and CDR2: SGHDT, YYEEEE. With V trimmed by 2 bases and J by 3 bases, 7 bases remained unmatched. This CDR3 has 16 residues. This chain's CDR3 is CASSLETGGSYNEQFF. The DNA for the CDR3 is TGTGCCAGCAGCTTAGAAACAGGGGGGAGCTACAATGAGCAGTTCTTC.

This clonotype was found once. DNA of the CDR3: TGCAGTGCTAGGGGACAGGGTAAACCCAGCAATCAGCCCCAGCATTTT. Translation: CSARGQGKPSNQPQHF. This sequence joins TRBV20-1 and TRBJ1-5; 9 bases match TRBD1. The CDR3 is made up of 16 amino acids. In germline, CDR1 is DFQATT, CDR2 SNEGSKA (reference sequence). With 3 bases clipped from V and 1 base from J, the junction kept 7 bases outside the gene matches.

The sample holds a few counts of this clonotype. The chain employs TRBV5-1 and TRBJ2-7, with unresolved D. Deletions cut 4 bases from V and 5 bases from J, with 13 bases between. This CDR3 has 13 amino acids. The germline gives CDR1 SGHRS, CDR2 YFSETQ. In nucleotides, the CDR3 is TGCGCCAGCAGCCCTTACCCAAGTGACGAGCAGTACTTC. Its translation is CASSPYPSDEQYF.

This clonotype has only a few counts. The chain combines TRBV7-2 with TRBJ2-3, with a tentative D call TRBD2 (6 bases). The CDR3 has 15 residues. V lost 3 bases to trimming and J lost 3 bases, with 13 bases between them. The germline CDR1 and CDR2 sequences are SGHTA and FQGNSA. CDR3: CASSFARLETDTQYF. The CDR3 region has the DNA TGTGCCAGCAGCTTCGCCCGACTAGAGACAGATACGCAGTATTTT.

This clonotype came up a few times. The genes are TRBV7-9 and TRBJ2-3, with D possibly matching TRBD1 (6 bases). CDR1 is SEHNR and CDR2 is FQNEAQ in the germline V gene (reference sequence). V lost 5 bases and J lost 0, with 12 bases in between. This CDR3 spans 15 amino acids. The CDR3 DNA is TGTGCCAGCAGCCCGCACAGGGCTAGCACAGATACGCAGTATTTT. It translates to CASSPHRASTDTQYF.

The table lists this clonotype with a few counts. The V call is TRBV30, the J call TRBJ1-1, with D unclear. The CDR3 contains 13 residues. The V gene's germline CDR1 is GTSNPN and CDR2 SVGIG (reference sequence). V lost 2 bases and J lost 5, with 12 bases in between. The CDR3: CAWSRRGRTEAFF. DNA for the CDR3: TGTGCCTGGAGTCGGCGAGGGAGAACTGAAGCTTTCTTT.

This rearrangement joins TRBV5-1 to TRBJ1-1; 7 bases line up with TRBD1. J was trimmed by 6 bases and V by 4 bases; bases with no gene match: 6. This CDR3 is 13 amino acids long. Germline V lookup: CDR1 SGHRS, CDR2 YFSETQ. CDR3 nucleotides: TGCGCCAGCAGCGAGCCTGACAGGGCTGAAGCTTTCTTT. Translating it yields CASSEPDRAEAFF.

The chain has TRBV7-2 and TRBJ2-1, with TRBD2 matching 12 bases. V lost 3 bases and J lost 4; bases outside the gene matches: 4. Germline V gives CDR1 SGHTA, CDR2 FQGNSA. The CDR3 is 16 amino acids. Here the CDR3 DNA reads TGTGCCAGCAGCTTGAACCTAGCGGGAGGGTACAATGAGCAGTTCTTC. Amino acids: CASSLNLAGGYNEQFF.

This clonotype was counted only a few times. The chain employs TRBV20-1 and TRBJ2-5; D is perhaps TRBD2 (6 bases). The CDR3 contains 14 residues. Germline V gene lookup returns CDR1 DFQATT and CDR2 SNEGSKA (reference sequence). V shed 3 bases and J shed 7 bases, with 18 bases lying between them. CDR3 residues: CSASGPARGGTQYF. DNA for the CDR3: TGCAGTGCTAGTGGGCCTGCTAGGGGAGGGACCCAGTACTTC.

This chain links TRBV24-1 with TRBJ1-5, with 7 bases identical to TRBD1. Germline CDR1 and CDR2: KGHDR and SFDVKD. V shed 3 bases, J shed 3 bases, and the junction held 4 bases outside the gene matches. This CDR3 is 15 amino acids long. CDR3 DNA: TGTGCCACCAGTGATGCGACAGGGCCCAATCAGCCCCAGCATTTT. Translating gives CATSDATGPNQPQHF.

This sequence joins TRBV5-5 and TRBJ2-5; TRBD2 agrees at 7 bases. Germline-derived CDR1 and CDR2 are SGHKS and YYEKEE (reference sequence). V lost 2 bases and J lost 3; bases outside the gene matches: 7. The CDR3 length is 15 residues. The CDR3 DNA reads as TGTGCCAGCAGCTTATTTGGGGGGGAAAAAGAGACCCAGTACTTC. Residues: CASSLFGGEKETQYF.

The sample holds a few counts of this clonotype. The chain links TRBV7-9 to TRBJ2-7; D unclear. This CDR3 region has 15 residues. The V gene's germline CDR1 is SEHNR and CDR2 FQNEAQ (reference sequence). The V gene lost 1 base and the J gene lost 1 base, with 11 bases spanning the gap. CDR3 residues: CASSLVNGDSYEQYF. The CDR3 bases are TGTGCCAGCAGCTTAGTCAATGGCGATTCCTACGAGCAGTACTTC.

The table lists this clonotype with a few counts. The CDR3 sequence is CASSKGVGSSYEQYF. The CDR3 nucleotides read TGTGCCAGCAGCAAAGGGGTTGGAAGCTCCTACGAGCAGTACTTC. The J gene is TRBJ2-7, the V gene TRBV7-7; D may be TRBD1 (5 bases). The CDR3 has 15 amino acids. The V gene's germline CDR1 is SSHAT and CDR2 FNYEAQ (reference sequence). Trimming cost V 5 bases and J 0 bases, with 14 bases left between them.

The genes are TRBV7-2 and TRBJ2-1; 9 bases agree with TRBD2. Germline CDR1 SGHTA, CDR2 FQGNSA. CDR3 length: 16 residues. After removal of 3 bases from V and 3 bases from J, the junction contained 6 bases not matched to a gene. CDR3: CASSLEAGGDYNEQFF. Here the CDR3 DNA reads TGTGCCAGCAGCTTGGAAGCGGGGGGAGACTACAATGAGCAGTTCTTC.

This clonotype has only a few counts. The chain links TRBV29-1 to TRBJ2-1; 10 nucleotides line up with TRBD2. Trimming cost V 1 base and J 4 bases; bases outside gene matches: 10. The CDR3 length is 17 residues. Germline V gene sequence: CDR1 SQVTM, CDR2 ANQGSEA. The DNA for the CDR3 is TGCAGCGTTGAAGGGCTAGCGGGAGTTCGTGGGTACAATGAGCAGTTCTTC. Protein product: CSVEGLAGVRGYNEQFF.